This TCR beta chain was found in a study of blood T cell repertoires in COVID-19 (dated by TCRdb to the early 2020s). Context from the whole study: The collaborator samples originated in the United States, Italy and Spain and spanned the acute and convalescent phases of COVID-19. Samples were obtained from the ongoing ImmuneRACE study (first 160 participants) and from 1,200 or so subjects provided by 6 global collaborators. Subjects who had been exposed to COVID-19, were actively infected with it, or had recovered from it provided the deeply sampled blood TCRbeta repertoires that made up the dataset. The repertoires were made available in a free public database intended to serve as a resource for research on the immune response to SARS-CoV-2. HLA class I and class II types, where available, came from metadata supplied by the sample provider rather than from assay-based typing. Sample metadata almost always included a de-identified subject ID, COVID-19 status, age in years and sex. The material from the prospective study consisted of cDNA or gDNA derived from T cells, B-cell-depleted T cells, or PBMCs. The paper as a whole reports these results and caveats: The quantity of clinical and demographic metadata differed by source and by participant and was supplied without curation.

With regard to this clone: It lacks a known antigen. The record has no base qualities; no much larger clone is one base away.

Counted from cysteine to phenylalanine, this CDR3 has 17 amino acids. The sequence is cut down to CDR3 DNA, 51 bases in frame from base 1. From the germline V gene, CDR1 is SGHRS and CDR2 is YFSETQ. Trimming leaves V shorter by 6 bases and J shorter by 6 bases, with the junction holding 16 bases beyond the gene matches. Each collaborating institution followed its own protocols to collect whole blood in K2EDTA tubes. Collaborator samples were shipped for TCRbeta analysis as frozen whole blood, isolated PBMCs, or DNA extracted from either sample type. The immunoSEQ Assay, a bias-controlled multiplex PCR, was used to amplify TCRbeta CDR3 regions from genomic DNA. The authors' analysis ran thus. Nucleated cell counts per sample were estimated from amplification of reference gene primers within the assay. To quantify the absolute abundance of each unique TCRbeta CDR3 rearrangement, sequence reads were collapsed and filtered. Productive Simpson clonality was computed per sample as the square root of Simpson's diversity index over productive rearrangements. TCRdb limited this immuneACCESS table to in-frame rearrangements with V and J called. A share of clones is missing; checked studies link under half to unresolved V genes, and the rest is unexplained. From that table come the V and J calls and clone size; the DNA was used to work out D and trimming. The sample table contains about 270,000 clones; only one count was recorded for roughly 86% of them. The ten largest make up around 8.8% of the sample.

The sample taken for sequencing was peripheral blood. This sequence was found in a man aged 35 to 55 with active or convalescent COVID-19. The chain uses TRBV5-1 and TRBJ2-7; 12 central bases correspond to TRBD2. The CDR3 sequence is CASTSSPWTSGDREQYF. The bases are TGCGCCAGCACATCTTCGCCCTGGACTAGCGGGGATCGCGAGCAGTACTTC.